The 27 T cell receptor beta chains below were found in one sample sequenced in a study of long-term antiretroviral therapy in people with HIV. Run at survey level, the immunoSEQ assay was version v3.0. Sequencing used immunoSEQ multiplex PCR; TCRdb keeps in-frame clones, though not all of them. The table records about 25,000 clones, around four fifths of them present only once. The source was unsorted PBMCs, collected 3 years after starting antiretroviral therapy. The source of these receptors is a man aged 18 to 30 with HIV.

The chain is built from TRBV27 and TRBJ1-6; perhaps TRBD1 as D (6 bases). Looked up from germline, CDR1 is MNHEY and CDR2 is SMNVEV (reference sequence). The CDR3 has 19 residues. Trimming removed 3 bases from V and 4 bases from J, with 22 bases in between. The chain's CDR3 is CASSFFVFQGRGYNSPLHF. The DNA of the CDR3 is TGTGCCAGCAGTTTCTTTGTATTCCAGGGGCGCGGGTATAATTCACCCCTCCACTTT.

The rearrangement joins TRBV7-2 to TRBJ2-5; 8 bases map to TRBD2. CDR1 is SGHTA, CDR2 FQGNSA, per germline. This CDR3 has 17 amino acids. The junction had 12 bases not matched to a gene; V was cut back by 5 bases and J by 1 base. DNA of the CDR3: TGTGCCAGCAGCCCCGTCGCGGTAGCGGGACCCCAAGAGACCCAGTACTTC. Translation gives CASSPVAVAGPQETQYF.

This chain links TRBV2 with TRBJ1-3; a weak D match, TRBD1 (5 bases). The germline CDR1 and CDR2 sequences are SNHLY and FYNNEI. The length of the CDR3 is 12 residues. Trimming took off 7 bases at V and 5 bases at J, with 9 bases between the two ends. CDR3 amino acids: CASTLDRNTIYF. In nucleotides, the CDR3 is TGTGCCAGCACCCTGGACAGAAACACCATATATTTT.

This clone was counted a few times. This chain connects TRBV4-2 to TRBJ1-3; 9 nucleotides line up with TRBD1. This CDR3 has 14 residues. J lost 6 bases, V lost 4 bases, and 4 bases had no gene match. Germline CDR1 is LGHNA and CDR2 is YNFKEQ. In DNA form, the CDR3 reads TGTGCCAGCAGCCGAGGGACAGGGCAAAACACCATATATTTT. Translating it yields CASSRGTGQNTIYF.

CDR3 bases: TGTGCCAGCAGCAAAAGTCAGTTCTACACCTTC. Amino acid sequence: CASSKSQFYTF. The chain joins TRBV21-1 to TRBJ1-2; TRBD1, the table's D call, was not compared with the DNA. TRBV21-1 constitutes a pseudogene. This CDR3 comprises 11 residues.

This clone was detected only a few times. This chain joins TRBV5-1 and TRBJ2-7; D perhaps matches TRBD2 (6 bases). The V end was cut by 5 bases, the J end by 7 bases, with 16 bases between. The germline V gene has CDR1 SGHRS and CDR2 YFSETQ. The CDR3 is 13 amino acids. CDR3 loop: CASREGGIEEQYF. CDR3 sequence (DNA): TGCGCCAGCAGAGAGGGCGGGATCGAAGAGCAGTACTTC.

This chain joins TRBV30 and TRBJ1-3, with D unresolved. The germline V gene has CDR1 GTSNPN and CDR2 SVGIG (reference sequence). The V gene lost 4 bases and the J gene lost 2 bases, with 3 bases spanning the gap. The CDR3 totals 11 residues. DNA of the CDR3: TGTGCCTGGAAACCTGGAAACACCATATATTTT. It codes for CAWKPGNTIYF.

This chain joins TRBV6-1 and TRBJ2-2; no firm D call. The CDR3 extends over 14 amino acids. CDR1 and CDR2 from the germline V gene are MNHNS and SASEGT. Trimming removed 8 bases from V and 3 bases from J, with 13 bases in between. The chain's CDR3 is CASAAASDTGELFF. CDR3 coding DNA: TGTGCCAGCGCAGCCGCCTCAGACACCGGGGAGCTGTTTTTT.

The chain carries TRBV10-2 and TRBJ1-3, with 8 bases that match TRBD1. The CDR3 length is 13 residues. V lost 10 bases to trimming and J lost 5 bases; unmatched junction nucleotides: 7. The germline CDR1 and CDR2 sequences are WSHSY and SAAADI. CDR3 sequence (DNA): TGCGCCACCTCGACAGGGGCGAGAAACACCATATATTTT. Protein product: CATSTGARNTIYF.

The chain carries TRBV7-2 and TRBJ2-5; the match to TRBD2 covers 10 bases. The CDR3 covers 16 residues. V was clipped by 2 bases and J by 3 bases; unmatched bases: 6. Per the germline V gene, CDR1 is SGHTA and CDR2 is FQGNSA. CDR3: CASSLMSGGAEETQYF. CDR3 coding DNA: TGTGCCAGCAGCTTAATGAGCGGGGGGGCCGAAGAGACCCAGTACTTC.

This clone was seen once. V gene TRBV5-1 combines with J gene TRBJ1-1, with 7 bases aligning to TRBD1. The CDR3 contains 15 residues. Trimming cost V 4 bases and J 8 bases; bases outside gene matches: 14. Germline loops: CDR1 SGHRS, CDR2 YFSETQ. CDR3 nucleotides: TGCGCCAGCAGCCCTGCTCCTGGACAGGCCCAGGAAGCTTTCTTT. Residues: CASSPAPGQAQEAFF. The full variable domain, rest sourced from reference TRBV5-1 and TRBJ1-1, is KAGVTQTPRYLIKTRGQQVTLSCSPISGHRSVSWYQQTPGQGLQFLFEYFSETQRNKGNFPGRFSGRQFSNSRSEMNVSTLELGDSALYLCASSPAPGQAQEAFFGQGTRLTVV.

The V call is TRBV19, the J call TRBJ2-7; tentatively, D is TRBD2 (6 bases). V lost 5 bases and J 4 bases, leaving 12 bases between the germline ends. Germline values: CDR1 LNHDA, CDR2 SQIVND (reference sequence). This CDR3 is 13 amino acids long. The CDR3, as DNA: TGTGCCAGTAGTGTGCCGGGAGCGTACGAGCAGTACTTC. Residues: CASSVPGAYEQYF.

The J gene is TRBJ2-7, the V gene TRBV6-6, with 7 positions matching TRBD1. After removal of 3 bases from V and 2 bases from J, the junction contained 1 base not matched to a gene. The CDR3 totals 13 residues. Germline CDR1 reads MNHNY; CDR2 reads SVGAGI (reference sequence). The CDR3 here is CASSYDRAYEQYF. For the CDR3, the DNA is TGTGCCAGCAGTTATGACAGGGCCTACGAGCAGTACTTC.

The chain links TRBV27 to TRBJ1-2, with D tentatively TRBD1 (6 bases). CDR1 and CDR2 from the germline V gene are MNHEY and SMNVEV (reference sequence). The CDR3 consists of 14 residues. With 2 bases removed from V and 4 bases from J, the gap between germline ends came to 11 bases. The chain's CDR3 is CASSLGGRGYGYTF. The CDR3 nucleotides read TGTGCCAGCAGTTTAGGGGGGCGCGGCTATGGCTACACCTTC.

The chain carries TRBV5-1 and TRBJ2-1; D is possibly TRBD1 (6 bases). This CDR3 region has 14 residues. With 2 bases removed from V and 5 bases from J, the gap between germline ends came to 11 bases. Germline CDR1 SGHRS, CDR2 YFSETQ. CDR3 sequence: CASSLGTSDNEQFF. CDR3 bases: TGCGCCAGCAGCTTAGGGACATCTGACAATGAGCAGTTCTTC. Looking up the rest from reference TRBV5-1 and TRBJ2-1 gives the full variable domain: KAGVTQTPRYLIKTRGQQVTLSCSPISGHRSVSWYQQTPGQGLQFLFEYFSETQRNKGNFPGRFSGRQFSNSRSEMNVSTLELGDSALYLCASSLGTSDNEQFFGPGTRLTVL.

The genes are TRBV10-1 and TRBJ2-1, with 7 bases that match TRBD1. CDR3 length: 15 amino acids. In germline, CDR1 is WNHNN, CDR2 SYGVQD (reference sequence). Trimming cost V 10 bases and J 4 bases; bases outside gene matches: 13. The DNA of the CDR3 is TGCGCCACCATCGACAGGGACAGCGAATACAATGAGCAGTTCTTC. This encodes CATIDRDSEYNEQFF.

The J gene is TRBJ1-2, the V gene TRBV5-1; D may be TRBD1 (6 bases). Germline V gene sequence: CDR1 SGHRS, CDR2 YFSETQ. V was cut by 4 bases and J by 5 bases, with 21 bases left in between. This CDR3 contains 16 residues. The CDR3: CASSEGRTDWSYGYTF. The CDR3 coding sequence is TGCGCCAGCAGCGAGGGGCGGACAGATTGGAGTTATGGCTACACCTTC.

This clone was counted a single time. This chain joins TRBV11-1 and TRBJ2-5, with D uncertain. Trimming stripped 4 bases from V and 2 bases from J, with 11 bases between. The length of the CDR3 is 14 residues. Germline V gene data show CDR1 as SGHAT and CDR2 as FQDESV (reference sequence). In DNA, the CDR3 is TGTGCCAGCAGCTCCCCTTTCCGGCAAGAGACCCAGTACTTC. Translation: CASSSPFRQETQYF.

This clone was seen just once. The J gene is TRBJ2-2, the V gene TRBV9, with 9 bases identical to TRBD1. The junction had 8 bases not matched to a gene; V was cut back by 4 bases and J by 4 bases. Germline V gene data show CDR1 as SGDLS and CDR2 as YYNGEE. The CDR3 is 16 residues long. The CDR3 DNA sequence: TGTGCCAGCAGCCCTCCAGGACAGGGGAGCACCGGGGAGCTGTTTTTT. Its translation is CASSPPGQGSTGELFF.

This sequence joins TRBV29-1 and TRBJ1-2; D not certain. CDR1 and CDR2 (germline): SQVTM, ANQGSEA. The length of the CDR3 is 16 residues. V was cut by 4 bases and J by 0 bases, with 18 bases left in between. The DNA for the CDR3 is TGCAGCGTTGGGGAACTCGGACGGCCCGCTAACTATGGCTACACCTTC. Its protein is CSVGELGRPANYGYTF.

The chain carries TRBV6-4 and TRBJ2-2, with D possibly being TRBD2 (5 bases). Germline-derived CDR1 and CDR2 are MRHNA and SNTAGT. V gave up 0 bases and J gave up 3 bases, with 11 bases separating them. The length of the CDR3 is 16 residues. The CDR3 DNA is TGTGCCAGCAGTGACTCCTGGACTTCCCACACCGGGGAGCTGTTTTTT. Encoded protein: CASSDSWTSHTGELFF.

The V and J genes are TRBV5-8 and TRBJ2-7; 12 bases are a match to TRBD2. The junction had 10 bases not matched to a gene; V was cut back by 4 bases and J by 2 bases. The CDR3 is made up of 17 amino acids. The germline CDR1 and CDR2 sequences are SGHTS and YDEGEE. CDR3 residues: CASSPGVGLAGPYEQYF. CDR3 nucleotides: TGTGCCAGCAGCCCGGGTGTCGGACTAGCGGGGCCCTACGAGCAGTACTTC.

The chain has TRBV7-9 and TRBJ2-1; D is undetermined. Germline-derived CDR1 and CDR2 are SEHNR and FQNEAQ (reference sequence). V dropped 4 bases and J dropped 6 bases, with 10 bases sitting between them. The CDR3 extends over 13 amino acids. The CDR3 nucleotides read TGTGCCAGCAGCTCCCACCCCCCCAATGAGCAGTTCTTC. Its translation is CASSSHPPNEQFF.

The rearrangement uses TRBV28 and TRBJ1-1, with D unclear. Trimming stripped 7 bases from V and 8 bases from J, with 11 bases between. Per germline, CDR1 MDHEN and CDR2 SYDVKM. This CDR3 has 11 residues. CDR3 in amino acids: CASNGPHEAFF. In DNA form, the CDR3 reads TGTGCCAGCAACGGACCCCACGAAGCTTTCTTT. The whole variable domain, remainder taken from reference TRBV28 and TRBJ1-1, is DVKVTQSSRYLVKRTGEKVFLECVQDMDHENMFWYRQDPGLGLRLIYFSYDVKMKEKGDIPEGYSVSREKKERFSLILESASTNQTSMYLCASNGPHEAFFGQGTRLTVV.

The rearrangement joins TRBV6-6 to TRBJ1-2; TRBD1 matches at 7 bases. The CDR3 totals 14 residues. Germline V CDR1 and CDR2: MNHNY, SVGAGI (reference sequence). J was trimmed by 5 bases and V by 4 bases; bases with no gene match: 7. CDR3 sequence reads: CASSSQGTAYGYTF. The CDR3 nucleotides read TGTGCCAGCAGTTCCCAAGGGACAGCTTATGGCTACACCTTC.

This clone was detected only once. The chain employs TRBV6-5 and TRBJ1-5; D is ambiguous. V was shortened by 3 bases and J by 6 bases, with 6 bases between the two germline ends. Germline CDR1 reads MNHEY; CDR2 reads SVGAGI. The CDR3 is 12 amino acids. The DNA of the CDR3 is TGTGCCAGCAGTTATTTGGGTCAGCCCCAGCATTTT. Translation: CASSYLGQPQHF.

V gene TRBV29-1 combines with J gene TRBJ1-1, with no clear D. V was cut by 5 bases and J by 6 bases, with 16 bases left in between. CDR3 length: 13 residues. The germline CDR1 and CDR2 sequences are SQVTM and ANQGSEA. The CDR3 bases are TGCAGCGTTAGGCCCCCGATGGGCGCTGAAGCTTTCTTT. Translated, it gives CSVRPPMGAEAFF.